The 30 T cell receptor beta chains below all came from one sample that was sequenced in a study of TIL therapy for anti-PD-1-resistant metastatic lung cancer (dated by TCRdb to about 2021). TCR beta CDR3 regions were amplified from genomic DNA with the immunoSEQ v3 hsTCRB kit using bias-controlled multiplex PCR. TCRdb retrieved this table from immuneACCESS and kept in-frame rearrangements only. Not all clones are present; in checked studies, unresolved V genes account for under half, and no reason is known for the remainder. This sample gives approximately 5,000 clones in total; roughly 64% of them show up just once. The top ten clones comprise 9.5% of the sample. The sample's time point label, decoded: pre-treatment sample, taken before nivolumab and TIL therapy. Baseline tumor samples were excised metastases, mostly pleural nodules or supraclavicular lymph nodes, from the same resection used to grow TIL.

Material: tumor tissue, obtained at baseline. The receptors stem from a man between 65 and 85 years old with non-small cell lung cancer.

This chain links TRBV7-8 with TRBJ2-3, with a weak D call TRBD2 (5 bases). This CDR3 region has 16 residues. Germline V gene lookup returns CDR1 SGHVS and CDR2 FQNEAQ. The V gene lost 3 bases and the J gene lost 5 bases, with 18 bases spanning the gap. The CDR3 coding sequence is TGTGCCAGCAGCTTGTCCGGACTGCTCTCCGGAGATACGCAGTATTTT. This translates into CASSLSGLLSGDTQYF. The full variable domain, in which reference TRBV7-8 and TRBJ2-3 provide the parts outside the CDR3, is GAGVSQSPRYKVAKRGQDVALRCDPISGHVSLFWYQQALGQGPEFLTYFQNEAQLDKSGLPSDRFFAERPEGSVSTLKIQRTQQEDSAVYLCASSLSGLLSGDTQYFGPGTRLTVL.

The chain couples TRBV6-6 to TRBJ2-7; 9 bases fit TRBD2. Germline CDR1 is MNHNY and CDR2 is SVGAGI (reference sequence). V shed 2 bases and J 6 bases; nucleotides not matched to a gene: 2. This CDR3 region has 13 residues. CDR3 in amino acids: CASSYAGGTEQYF. CDR3 nucleotide sequence: TGTGCCAGCAGTTACGCGGGAGGGACCGAGCAGTACTTC.

The V and J genes are TRBV4-3 and TRBJ2-3; D possibly matches TRBD1 or TRBD2 (5 bases each). In germline, CDR1 is LGHNA, CDR2 YSLEER. The V gene lost 0 bases and the J gene lost 4 bases, with 14 bases spanning the gap. This CDR3 has 16 residues. CDR3 residues: CASSQDWPGPADTQYF. CDR3 sequence (DNA): TGCGCCAGCAGCCAAGACTGGCCGGGGCCGGCAGATACGCAGTATTTT.

This clone appeared a few times. This chain links TRBV25-1 with TRBJ2-2, with 8 bases lining up with TRBD1. The CDR3 totals 17 residues. Germline loops: CDR1 MGHDK, CDR2 SYGVNS. J lost 3 bases, V lost 1 base, and 7 bases had no gene match. CDR3: CASSEFRTGWDTGELFF. For the CDR3, the DNA is TGTGCCAGCAGTGAATTCCGGACAGGGTGGGACACCGGGGAGCTGTTTTTT.

The V call is TRBV6-1, the J call TRBJ2-1; 10 nucleotides agree with TRBD2. V dropped 5 bases and J dropped 5; count of bases not matched to a gene: 6. Germline V gives CDR1 MNHNS, CDR2 SASEGT. The CDR3 is made up of 15 amino acids. CDR3 in amino acids: CASSTRTSGNNEQFF. CDR3 coding DNA: TGTGCCAGCAGTACCCGGACTAGCGGTAACAATGAGCAGTTCTTC.

J is TRBJ1-3 and V is TRBV30; a possible D gene is TRBD1 (5 bases). Trimming shortened V by 7 bases and J by 0 bases, and 13 bases separated the two germline ends. The CDR3 extends over 14 amino acids. The germline V gene encodes CDR1 GTSNPN and CDR2 SVGIG (reference sequence). Here the CDR3 DNA reads TGTGCCTCTTCGGGACCGGACTCTGGAAACACCATATATTTT. It specifies CASSGPDSGNTIYF.

V gene TRBV5-4 combines with J gene TRBJ1-6; TRBD1 matches at 7 bases. The germline V gene has CDR1 SGHNT and CDR2 YYREEE (reference sequence). This CDR3 spans 14 amino acids. V shed 4 bases, J shed 8 bases, and the junction held 6 bases outside the gene matches. In DNA, the CDR3 is TGTGCCAGCAGCCCCCGACAGGGAGATTCACCCCTCCACTTT. Its translation: CASSPRQGDSPLHF.

This clone was detected a few times. The V and J genes are TRBV7-2 and TRBJ2-7; D not certain. The germline V gene encodes CDR1 SGHTA and CDR2 FQGNSA. Deletions cut 5 bases from V and 0 bases from J, with 8 bases between. This CDR3 has 13 amino acids. The CDR3 DNA is TGTGCCAGCAGCCCACCGGGCTCCTACGAGCAGTACTTC. This sequence encodes CASSPPGSYEQYF.

The chain couples TRBV5-5 to TRBJ2-7, with a possible D match to TRBD1 (6 bases). Germline V gene sequence: CDR1 SGHKS, CDR2 YYEKEE (reference sequence). This CDR3 has 14 amino acids. Trimming took off 0 bases at V and 6 bases at J, with 13 bases between the two ends. CDR3 protein: CASSLASQGLEQYF. The CDR3 region has the DNA TGTGCCAGCAGCTTGGCCTCCCAGGGGCTCGAGCAGTACTTC.

V and J are TRBV10-3 and TRBJ2-7; the D gene is possibly TRBD2 (7 bases). Germline-derived CDR1 and CDR2 are ENHRY and SYGVKD. The CDR3 runs 16 residues. V was shortened by 8 bases and J by 0 bases, with 20 bases between the two germline ends. CDR3 DNA sequence: TGTGCCATCTCCAAGGGGGGGGATTTAAGCTCCTACGAGCAGTACTTC. Its protein is CAISKGGDLSSYEQYF.

V gene TRBV27 combines with J gene TRBJ2-3, with a possible D match to TRBD1 (5 bases). V shed 5 bases and J shed 5 bases, with 14 bases lying between them. CDR3 length: 14 amino acids. Germline values: CDR1 MNHEY, CDR2 SMNVEV (reference sequence). The CDR3 here is CASSPTLGVDTQYF. CDR3 bases: TGTGCCAGCAGTCCGACTTTAGGGGTAGATACGCAGTATTTT.

This clone showed up just a few times. The CDR3 here is CASSLPGQGDRNYGYTF. In nucleotides, the CDR3 is TGTGCCAGCAGCTTGCCGGGACAGGGCGATCGAAACTATGGCTACACCTTC. This rearrangement joins TRBV5-6 to TRBJ1-2, with TRBD1 identical over 9 bases. Germline V gene sequence: CDR1 SGHDT, CDR2 YYEEEE. The CDR3 loop spans 17 amino acids. Trimming removed 1 base from V and 2 bases from J; junction bases left unmatched: 9.

Written as DNA, the CDR3 is TGTGCCAGCAGGAATCCGGGACACCAGCGGGAGGGCAATGAGCAGTTCTTC. This translates into CASRNPGHQREGNEQFF. The chain combines TRBV7-2 with TRBJ2-1; TRBD2 matches 10 bases. V was pared by 6 bases and J by 6 bases, with 14 bases of the junction left unmatched. CDR3 length: 17 residues. Per germline, CDR1 SGHTA and CDR2 FQGNSA.

The chain joins TRBV28 to TRBJ2-1; TRBD2 matches at 14 bases. This CDR3 is built from 19 residues. J lost 2 bases, V lost 3 bases, and 9 bases had no gene match. Germline CDR1 MDHEN, CDR2 SYDVKM. The chain's CDR3 is CASSFGTSGRLKAYNEQFF. CDR3 bases: TGTGCCAGCAGTTTCGGGACTAGCGGGAGACTAAAGGCCTACAATGAGCAGTTCTTC. Full variable domain (rest looked up from reference TRBV28 and TRBJ2-1): DVKVTQSSRYLVKRTGEKVFLECVQDMDHENMFWYRQDPGLGLRLIYFSYDVKMKEKGDIPEGYSVSREKKERFSLILESASTNQTSMYLCASSFGTSGRLKAYNEQFFGPGTRLTVL.

The chain employs TRBV27 and TRBJ2-3, with TRBD2 matching over 11 bases. J lost 5 bases, V lost 5 bases, and 9 bases had no gene match. The CDR3 totals 16 residues. Germline assignment: CDR1 MNHEY and CDR2 SMNVEV (reference sequence). The CDR3 nucleotides are TGTGCCAGCAGTCCCACAATTAGCGGGAGGGGAGATACGCAGTATTTT. Encoded protein: CASSPTISGRGDTQYF.

The V call is TRBV25-1, the J call TRBJ2-3; perhaps TRBD2 as D (6 bases). The CDR3 loop spans 15 amino acids. The V gene lost 0 bases and the J gene lost 4 bases, with 11 bases spanning the gap. Germline V gives CDR1 MGHDK, CDR2 SYGVNS. For the CDR3, the DNA is TGTGCCAGCAGTGAATACTGGCCTAGCGCAGATACGCAGTATTTT. It yields the protein CASSEYWPSADTQYF.

This clone was detected only once. The rearrangement joins TRBV6-1 to TRBJ1-2; a weak D match, TRBD1 (6 bases). The CDR3 has 14 residues. Germline assignment: CDR1 MNHNS and CDR2 SASEGT. The V end was cut by 5 bases, the J end by 3 bases, with 13 bases between. This CDR3 reads CASSQGNIYYGYTF. CDR3 bases: TGTGCCAGCAGTCAGGGGAATATTTACTATGGCTACACCTTC.

The J gene is TRBJ2-4, the V gene TRBV5-4, with D possibly being TRBD1 or TRBD2 (6 bases each). Per the germline V gene, CDR1 is SGHNT and CDR2 is YYREEE (reference sequence). CDR3 length: 17 amino acids. Trimming left V 4 bases short and J 1 base short, with 18 bases between. This CDR3 is CASSQDGGAGAKNIQYF. CDR3 in DNA: TGTGCCAGCAGCCAGGACGGGGGCGCCGGTGCCAAAAACATTCAGTACTTC.

This rearrangement joins TRBV7-3 to TRBJ2-7; no clear D. The CDR3 spans 13 residues. CDR1 and CDR2 (germline): SGHTA, FQGTGA. Trimming stripped 5 bases from V and 6 bases from J, with 14 bases between. CDR3 loop: CASSPLHGAEQYF. CDR3 nucleotides: TGTGCCAGCAGCCCCCTTCACGGAGCCGAGCAGTACTTC. The variable domain in full, completed from reference TRBV7-3 and TRBJ2-7, reads GAGVSQTPSNKVTEKGKYVELRCDPISGHTALYWYRQSLGQGPEFLIYFQGTGAADDSGLPNDRFFAVRPEGSVSTLKIQRTERGDSAVYLCASSPLHGAEQYFGPGTRLTVT.

J is TRBJ1-5 and V is TRBV5-4; D gene unclear. This CDR3 spans 15 amino acids. Germline loops: CDR1 SGHNT, CDR2 YYREEE (reference sequence). Deletions cut 1 base from V and 0 bases from J, with 8 bases between. The CDR3, as DNA: TGTGCCAGCAGCTTGTACGGGTCTAGCAATCAGCCCCAGCATTTT. It encodes CASSLYGSSNQPQHF. Variable domain in full (rest from reference TRBV5-4 and TRBJ1-5): ETGVTQSPTHLIKTRGQQVTLRCSSQSGHNTVSWYQQALGQGPQFIFQYYREEENGRGNFPPRFSGLQFPNYSSELNVNALELDDSALYLCASSLYGSSNQPQHFGDGTRLSIL.

This clone was detected only once. The same CDR3 arises from other DNA sequences in this sample as well. The chain links TRBV28 to TRBJ2-3; TRBD2 matches 15 bases. The CDR3 has 17 residues. The germline CDR1 and CDR2 sequences are MDHEN and SYDVKM. J gave up 6 bases and V 2 bases, and 6 bases lay outside the gene matches. The CDR3 protein is CASSLRGLAGGPDTQYF. The CDR3 region has the DNA TGTGCCAGCAGTTTACGGGGACTAGCGGGAGGACCGGATACGCAGTATTTT.

The rearrangement joins TRBV7-3 to TRBJ2-7; 8 bases match TRBD2. The CDR3 consists of 17 residues. Germline CDR1 SGHTA, CDR2 FQGTGA. J was trimmed by 0 bases and V by 5 bases; bases with no gene match: 12. The chain's CDR3 is CASSPQLGSGSSYEQYF. CDR3 DNA sequence: TGTGCCAGCAGCCCCCAATTGGGGAGCGGGAGCTCCTACGAGCAGTACTTC.

The CDR3 sequence is CASSPAAGGPAGELFF. In DNA, the CDR3 is TGTGCCAGCAGTCCAGCAGCGGGAGGGCCCGCCGGGGAGCTGTTTTTT. The J gene is TRBJ2-2, the V gene TRBV6-6, with 10 bases that match TRBD2. After removal of 5 bases from V and 6 bases from J, the junction contained 9 bases not matched to a gene. Per the germline V gene, CDR1 is MNHNY and CDR2 is SVGAGI (reference sequence). The CDR3 covers 16 residues.

The J gene is TRBJ2-7, the V gene TRBV19; D gene ambiguous. Germline V gives CDR1 LNHDA, CDR2 SQIVND (reference sequence). This CDR3 has 12 residues. Trimming took 7 bases from V and 12 from J, leaving 19 bases between them. This CDR3 reads CASKAGLALLYF. Here the CDR3 DNA reads TGTGCCAGTAAGGCAGGCTTAGCCTTATTGTACTTC.

The chain links TRBV6-1 to TRBJ2-7, with 12 bases lining up with TRBD1. V shed 3 bases and J 5 bases; nucleotides not matched to a gene: 5. This CDR3 region has 15 residues. Germline V CDR1 and CDR2: MNHNS, SASEGT. Here the CDR3 DNA reads TGTGCCAGCAGTGACAGGGACAGGGGGCGGGACGAGCAGTACTTC. Its protein is CASSDRDRGRDEQYF.

This chain links TRBV6-6 with TRBJ1-3, with D perhaps matching TRBD1 (6 bases). The V end lost 5 bases, the J end lost 0 bases, and 14 bases lay between the germline ends. Germline loops: CDR1 MNHNY, CDR2 SVGAGI (reference sequence). This CDR3 region has 16 residues. The DNA for the CDR3 is TGTGCCAGCAGTACCGAAGACAGGATCTCTGGAAACACCATATATTTT. It translates to CASSTEDRISGNTIYF.

The rearrangement links TRBV11-3 to TRBJ2-2; D is uncertain. Looked up from germline, CDR1 is SGHNT and CDR2 is YENEEA. V shed 4 bases and J shed 8 bases, with 8 bases lying between them. The CDR3 is 12 residues long. The CDR3 DNA reads as TGTGCCAGCAGCTCCTGGCCTGGGGAGCTGTTTTTT. The encoded protein is CASSSWPGELFF.

The genes are TRBV15 and TRBJ2-1, with 11 bases aligning to TRBD2. The ends lost 1 base at V and 7 bases at J; junction bases unmatched: 6. The CDR3 extends over 16 amino acids. Germline V CDR1 and CDR2: LNHNV, YYDKDF (reference sequence). The CDR3 sequence: CATSRGLAGGGNEQFF. The CDR3 bases are TGTGCCACCAGCAGAGGGCTAGCGGGGGGAGGGAATGAGCAGTTCTTC.

This clone is medium-sized in the sample. The J gene is TRBJ2-3, the V gene TRBV6-5; D might be TRBD1 or TRBD2, each matching 5 bases. Between the trimmed V and J ends, which lost 5 bases and 1 base, there was a span of 13 bases. Per germline, CDR1 MNHEY and CDR2 SVGAGI. This CDR3 spans 15 amino acids. CDR3 sequence reads: CASSREGTGTDTQYF. As DNA, the CDR3 is TGTGCCAGCAGTCGTGAGGGGACGGGCACAGATACGCAGTATTTT.

The chain joins TRBV19 to TRBJ1-5; D not certain. The CDR3 covers 15 residues. Trimming shortened V by 5 bases and J by 0 bases, and 11 bases separated the two germline ends. CDR1 and CDR2 from the germline V gene are LNHDA and SQIVND (reference sequence). The CDR3 protein is CASSWSSYSNQPQHF. DNA of the CDR3: TGTGCCAGTAGTTGGTCCAGCTATAGCAATCAGCCCCAGCATTTT.